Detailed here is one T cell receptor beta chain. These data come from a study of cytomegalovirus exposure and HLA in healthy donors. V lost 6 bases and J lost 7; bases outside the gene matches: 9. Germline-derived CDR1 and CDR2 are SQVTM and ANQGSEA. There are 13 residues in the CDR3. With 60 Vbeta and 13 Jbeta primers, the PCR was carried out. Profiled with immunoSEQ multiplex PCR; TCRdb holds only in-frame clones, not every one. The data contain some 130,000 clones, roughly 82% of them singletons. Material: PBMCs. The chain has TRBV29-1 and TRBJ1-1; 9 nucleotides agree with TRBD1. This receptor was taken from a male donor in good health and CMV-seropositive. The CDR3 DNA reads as TGCAGCGTACAGGTGGGACAGGGATTTGAAGCTTTCTTT. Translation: CSVQVGQGFEAFF.